These 8 T cell receptor beta chains were sequenced from one sample in a study of T-cell memory formation after mild COVID-19. TCRdb reanalysed the 5' RACE reads using MiXCR and keeps one entry per CDR3 protein. The repertoire holds some 310,000 distinct CDR3 sequences, with 20% to 25% as singletons. Sequencing was performed on PBMCs or a T cell subset sorted from them (not recorded which). These receptors all stem from a man aged 18 to 30 who had mild COVID-19 (a few samples of this study predate the infection). Cell type and time point are not known.

This clonotype was recorded at least ten times. This chain uses TRBV12-3 or TRBV12-4 with TRBJ1-1; D uncertain. Trimming pared 3 bases from V and 5 bases from J, leaving 10 bases between. The CDR3 sequence is 13 residues long. Written as DNA, the CDR3 is TGTGCCAGCAGTTTCGGTGAAAGGACTGAAGCTTTCTTT. Amino acid sequence: CASSFGERTEAFF.

There are a few counts of this clonotype. This chain's CDR3 is CASSWDGTGGRNEQFF. Here the CDR3 DNA reads TGCGCCAGCAGCTGGGATGGGACGGGGGGGCGCAATGAGCAGTTCTTC. The chain is built from TRBV5-1 and TRBJ2-1, with 8 nucleotides matching TRBD2. The V gene end was trimmed by 3 bases and the J gene end by 6 bases; junction bases not matched to a gene: 11. This CDR3 spans 16 amino acids. Germline assignment: CDR1 SGHRS and CDR2 YFSETQ.

CDR3 in DNA: TGTGCCAGCAGCTTAACCAGTGTTCCAGCAACTAATGAAAAACTGTTTTTT. Translating gives CASSLTSVPATNEKLFF. J is TRBJ1-4 and V is TRBV7-2; D remains ambiguous. The CDR3 extends over 17 amino acids. V was cut by 2 bases and J by 0 bases, with 13 bases left in between. The germline CDR1 and CDR2 sequences are SGHTA and FQGNSA.

This clonotype has just a few counts. The rearrangement links TRBV7-8 to TRBJ2-1; 7 nucleotides align to TRBD1. The CDR3 runs to 16 residues. Trimming at V came to 4 bases and at J to 5 bases, leaving 11 bases not matched to a gene. Germline CDR1 is SGHVS and CDR2 is FQNEAQ. The CDR3 is CASSSNHRGFDNEQFF. In DNA, the CDR3 is TGTGCCAGCAGCTCGAACCACAGGGGTTTTGACAATGAGCAGTTCTTC.

The chain carries TRBV12-3 or TRBV12-4 and TRBJ2-7; D gene ambiguous. The CDR3 has 11 residues. The V end was cut by 6 bases, the J end by 4 bases, with 7 bases between. CDR3 DNA sequence: TGTGCCAGCAGGCTGGGATACGAGCAGTACTTC. It codes for CASRLGYEQYF.

The J gene is TRBJ1-2, the V gene TRBV7-2, with D possibly TRBD1 on 6 matching bases. This CDR3 region has 14 residues. Trimming cost V 5 bases and J 5 bases, with 15 bases left between them. Germline CDR1 reads SGHTA; CDR2 reads FQGNSA. The CDR3 sequence is CASSPRGGPYGYTF. CDR3 nucleotides: TGTGCCAGCAGCCCCCGGGGGGGGCCTTATGGCTACACCTTC.

This rearrangement joins TRBV20-1 to TRBJ2-2; D call uncertain. The germline CDR1 and CDR2 sequences are DFQATT and SNEGSKA (reference sequence). The CDR3 totals 16 residues. Trimming pared 5 bases from V and 6 bases from J, leaving 22 bases between. The CDR3 is CSARTLTGRSPGELFF. The CDR3 nucleotides are TGCAGTGCTCGAACTCTTACCGGCCGCTCCCCCGGGGAGCTGTTTTTT.

This chain uses TRBV20-1 with TRBJ2-4, with D perhaps matching TRBD2 (5 bases). Between the trimmed V and J ends, which lost 4 bases and 0 bases, there was a span of 22 bases. Germline V gene lookup returns CDR1 DFQATT and CDR2 SNEGSKA (reference sequence). The CDR3 length is 18 residues. Here the CDR3 DNA reads TGCAGTGCTACGAAGCGCGGACCTCGGGATATAGCCAAAAACATTCAGTACTTC. Translating gives CSATKRGPRDIAKNIQYF.